One sample yielded the 9 T cell receptor beta chains listed below, sequenced in a study of T cells in Graves' hyperthyroidism and ophthalmopathy. What was amplified from RNA transcripts were TCR beta CDR3 regions. The HTBI primer set was used in a first-round RT-PCR of the TCR CDR3. Each CDR3 protein is one row after TCRdb ran MiXCR on the multiplex PCR reads. The repertoire holds 250,000 to 400,000 distinct CDR3 sequences, around 15% seen once, with 34% in the top ten. Sample: blood. These receptors were collected from a woman in her forties with Graves' ophthalmopathy.

This clonotype was seen repeatedly, ten times or more. The chain employs TRBV20-1 and TRBJ2-1; D gene ambiguous. Germline-derived CDR1 and CDR2 are DFQATT and SNEGSKA (reference sequence). Trimming pared 5 bases from V and 9 bases from J, leaving 14 bases between. The CDR3 covers 12 residues. The CDR3 nucleotides are TGCAGTGCTCAAATCAGACCCGTTGAGCAGTTCTTC. It is translated as CSAQIRPVEQFF.

This clonotype showed up many times. This chain links TRBV15 with TRBJ1-2, with 7 bases that match TRBD1. This CDR3 contains 17 residues. The ends lost 0 bases at V and 3 bases at J; junction bases unmatched: 10. Germline V gene sequence: CDR1 LNHNV, CDR2 YYDKDF (reference sequence). CDR3 in DNA: TGTGCCACCAGCAGAGACGTTTGGCGGACAGGCGACTATGGCTACACCTTC. Its protein is CATSRDVWRTGDYGYTF.

The chain combines TRBV11-2 with TRBJ2-2; D remains ambiguous. The ends were cut back, 1 base at V and 3 bases at J, with 6 bases in the middle. CDR3 length equals 14 residues. Germline V gene data show CDR1 as SGHAT and CDR2 as FQNNGV. CDR3 sequence (DNA): TGTGCCAGCAGCTTAGTCGAGTACACCGGGGAGCTGTTTTTT. Encoded protein: CASSLVEYTGELFF.

The rearrangement joins TRBV6-1 to TRBJ2-5; D gene unclear. Trimming took off 3 bases at V and 0 bases at J, with 11 bases between the two ends. This CDR3 has 15 residues. Germline V gene lookup returns CDR1 MNHNS and CDR2 SASEGT. CDR3 in amino acids: CASSDGVTHQETQYF. CDR3 nucleotide sequence: TGTGCCAGCAGTGATGGAGTCACACACCAAGAGACCCAGTACTTC.

At least ten counts were recorded for this clonotype. The chain recombines TRBV20-1 with TRBJ2-7, with D maybe TRBD2 (7 bases). The CDR3 covers 13 residues. V gave up 5 bases and J gave up 5 bases, with 16 bases separating them. The germline V gene has CDR1 DFQATT and CDR2 SNEGSKA (reference sequence). The CDR3: CSALGLGGHEQYF. CDR3 DNA: TGCAGTGCTTTGGGGCTCGGGGGGCACGAGCAGTACTTC.

The chain uses TRBV9 and TRBJ1-1, with TRBD1 as a possible D gene (5 bases). V dropped 1 base and J dropped 7 bases, with 8 bases sitting between them. The CDR3 length is 12 residues. Germline loops: CDR1 SGDLS, CDR2 YYNGEE. CDR3 coding DNA: TGTGCCAGCAGCGTACACGGGGGTGAAGCTTTCTTT. It codes for CASSVHGGEAFF.

The chain couples TRBV5-4 to TRBJ2-3, with TRBD2 identical over 7 bases. Germline V gene sequence: CDR1 SGHNT, CDR2 YYREEE (reference sequence). The CDR3 totals 17 residues. V shed 3 bases and J 0 bases; nucleotides not matched to a gene: 10. The CDR3 region is CASSSRLAGPSTDTQYF. The CDR3 bases are TGTGCCAGCAGCTCCCGACTAGCAGGACCTAGCACAGATACGCAGTATTTT.

This clonotype was observed at least ten times. The chain employs TRBV28 and TRBJ1-3, with D possibly being TRBD1 (6 bases). V lost 4 bases and J lost 4, with 14 bases in between. This CDR3 region has 15 residues. Germline CDR1 reads MDHEN; CDR2 reads SYDVKM. CDR3 sequence (DNA): TGTGCCAGCAGTTCCGGGTTCACAGGGGGAAACACCATATATTTT. It translates to CASSSGFTGGNTIYF.

This clonotype showed up many times. This rearrangement joins TRBV6-5 to TRBJ2-2; perhaps D is TRBD1 or TRBD2 (5 bases each). CDR3 length: 16 residues. V was pared by 0 bases and J by 6 bases, with 14 bases between. CDR1 and CDR2 from the germline V gene are MNHEY and SVGAGI. The CDR3 DNA reads as TGTGCCAGCAGTTACTCCATCATACGGGGCGCCGGGGAGCTGTTTTTT. Its translation is CASSYSIIRGAGELFF.